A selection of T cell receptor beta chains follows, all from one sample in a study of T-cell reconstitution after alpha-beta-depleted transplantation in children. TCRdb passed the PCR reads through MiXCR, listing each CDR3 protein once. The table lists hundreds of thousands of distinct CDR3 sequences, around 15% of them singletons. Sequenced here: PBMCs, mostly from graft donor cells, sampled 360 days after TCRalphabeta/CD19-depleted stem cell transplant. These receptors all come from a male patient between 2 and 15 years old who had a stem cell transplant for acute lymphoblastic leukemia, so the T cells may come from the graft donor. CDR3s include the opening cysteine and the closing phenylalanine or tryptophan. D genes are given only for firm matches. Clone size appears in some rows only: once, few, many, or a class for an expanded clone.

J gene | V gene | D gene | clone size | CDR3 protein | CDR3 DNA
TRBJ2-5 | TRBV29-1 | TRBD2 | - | CSVDGAGVTETQYF | TGCAGCGTTGACGGAGCGGGAGTCACAGAGACCCAGTACTTC
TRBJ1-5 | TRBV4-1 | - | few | CASSPLILVEPQHF | TGCGCCAGCAGCCCCCTTATATTGGTAGAGCCCCAGCATTTT
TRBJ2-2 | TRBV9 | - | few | CASSVHHTGELFF | TGTGCCAGCAGCGTACATCACACCGGGGAGCTGTTTTTT
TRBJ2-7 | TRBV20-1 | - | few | CSARGEQEGGEQYF | TGCAGTGCTAGAGGGGAACAGGAGGGTGGCGAGCAGTACTTC
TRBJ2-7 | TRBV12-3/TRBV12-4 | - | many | CASSLTYEQYF | TGTGCCAGCAGTTTAACGTACGAGCAGTACTTC
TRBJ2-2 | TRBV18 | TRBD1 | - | CASSPLNRGWTGELFF | TGTGCCAGCTCACCCTTAAACAGGGGTTGGACCGGGGAGCTGTTTTTT
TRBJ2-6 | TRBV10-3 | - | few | CAISEIGRGAGSGANVLTF | TGTGCCATCAGTGAGATCGGTAGGGGGGCGGGCTCTGGGGCCAACGTCCTGACTTTC
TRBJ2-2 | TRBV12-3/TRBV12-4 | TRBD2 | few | CASSLREGLQNTGELFF | TGTGCCAGCAGTTTAAGAGAGGGACTACAGAACACCGGGGAGCTGTTTTTT
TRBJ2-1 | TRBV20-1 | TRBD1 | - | CSANPDRASSYNEQFF | TGCAGTGCTAACCCGGACAGGGCTAGCTCCTACAATGAGCAGTTCTTC
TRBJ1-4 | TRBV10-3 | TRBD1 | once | CAISEPGTDEKLFF | TGTGCCATCAGTGAGCCCGGGACAGATGAAAAACTGTTTTTT
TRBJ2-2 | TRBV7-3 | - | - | CASSLEPLIPVLAGELFF | TGTGCCAGCAGCTTAGAGCCCCTCATTCCCGTCTTGGCCGGGGAGCTGTTTTTT
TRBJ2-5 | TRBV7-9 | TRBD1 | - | CASSTGTVEQETQYF | TGTGCCAGCAGCACCGGGACAGTGGAACAAGAGACCCAGTACTTC
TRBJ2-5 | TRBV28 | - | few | CASTAMSRETQYF | TGTGCCAGCACCGCGATGAGTAGGGAGACCCAGTACTTC
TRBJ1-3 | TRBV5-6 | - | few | CASSLLGLIGNTIYF | TGTGCCAGCAGCTTGCTGGGACTGATTGGAAACACCATATATTTT
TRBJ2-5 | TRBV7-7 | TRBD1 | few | CASSPGGFQETQYF | TGTGCTAGCAGCCCAGGGGGCTTCCAAGAGACCCAGTACTTC
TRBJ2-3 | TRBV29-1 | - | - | CSVLEFSTDTQYF | TGCAGCGTTTTGGAGTTTTCCACAGATACGCAGTATTTT
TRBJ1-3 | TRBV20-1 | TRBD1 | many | CSAGWDSSGNTIYF | TGCAGTGCTGGTTGGGACAGCTCTGGAAACACCATATATTTT
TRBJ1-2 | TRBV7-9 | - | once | CASSPGHYYGYTF | TGTGCCAGCAGCCCGGGACATTACTATGGCTACACCTTC
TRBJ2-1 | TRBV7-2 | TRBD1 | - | CASSHGPSSGQVMFF | TGTGCCAGCAGTCACGGACCTTCCAGCGGACAGGTAATGTTCTTC
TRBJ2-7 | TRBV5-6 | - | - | CASSLEWASYEQYF | TGTGCCAGCAGCTTGGAATGGGCCTCCTACGAGCAGTACTTC
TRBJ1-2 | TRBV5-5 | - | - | CASSLDFPAAYGHTF | TGTGCCAGCAGCTTGGATTTCCCAGCCGCCTATGGCCACACCTTC
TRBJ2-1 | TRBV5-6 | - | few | CASSLADKQKQFF | TGTGCCAGCAGCTTGGCCGACAAACAAAAGCAGTTCTTC
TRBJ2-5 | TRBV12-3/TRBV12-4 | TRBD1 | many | CASSYRQGKETQYF | TGTGCCAGCAGCTACAGACAGGGTAAAGAGACCCAGTACTTC
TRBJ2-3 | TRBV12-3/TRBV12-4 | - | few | CASSLFATDTQYF | TGTGCCAGCAGTTTGTTCGCCACAGATACGCAGTATTTT
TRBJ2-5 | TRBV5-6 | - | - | CASSLEVWETQYF | TGTGCCAGCAGCTTGGAAGTGTGGGAGACCCAGTACTTC
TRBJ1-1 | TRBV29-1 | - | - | CSVVVENTEAFF | TGCAGCGTTGTAGTAGAGAACACTGAAGCTTTCTTT
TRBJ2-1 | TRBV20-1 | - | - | CSARTNEQFF | TGCAGTGCTAGGACGAATGAGCAGTTCTTC
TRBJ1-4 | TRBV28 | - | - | CASHGMGDEKLFF | TGTGCCAGCCACGGGATGGGGGATGAAAAACTGTTTTTT
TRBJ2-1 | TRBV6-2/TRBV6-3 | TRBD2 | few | CASSYGARGLAGGSYNEQFF | TGTGCCAGCAGTTACGGAGCCCGAGGGTTAGCGGGAGGGTCCTACAATGAGCAGTTCTTC
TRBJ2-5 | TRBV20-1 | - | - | CSARDSSRGETQYF | TGCAGTGCTAGAGATTCTAGTCGGGGAGAGACCCAGTACTTC
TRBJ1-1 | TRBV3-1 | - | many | CASSQDRDRTNTEAFF | TGTGCCAGCAGCCAAGATAGAGACAGGACGAACACTGAAGCTTTCTTT
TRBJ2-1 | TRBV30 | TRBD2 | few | CAWNALAGNNEQFF | TGTGCCTGGAACGCACTAGCGGGAAACAATGAGCAGTTCTTC
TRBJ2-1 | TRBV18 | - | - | CASSLTKGYKQFF | TGTGCCAGCTCACTCACTAAGGGGTACAAGCAGTTCTTC
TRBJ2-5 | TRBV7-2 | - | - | CASRDGPQETQYF | TGTGCCAGCAGGGATGGCCCACAAGAGACCCAGTACTTC
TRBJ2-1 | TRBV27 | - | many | CASMVKRAFYNEQFF | TGTGCCAGCATGGTAAAGCGGGCTTTCTACAATGAGCAGTTCTTC
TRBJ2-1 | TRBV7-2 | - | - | CASSLVVVGEGYNEQFF | TGTGCCAGCAGCTTAGTAGTCGTGGGAGAGGGCTACAATGAGCAGTTCTTC
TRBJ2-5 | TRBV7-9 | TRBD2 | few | CASSFPGGSETQYF | TGTGCCAGCAGCTTTCCGGGAGGGTCCGAGACCCAGTACTTC
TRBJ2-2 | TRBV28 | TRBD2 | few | CASSQGTSGRTGELFF | TGTGCCAGCAGCCAAGGGACTAGCGGGAGAACCGGGGAGCTGTTTTTT
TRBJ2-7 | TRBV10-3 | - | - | CAIRTPQGYEQYF | TGTGCCATCAGAACCCCCCAGGGCTACGAGCAGTACTTC
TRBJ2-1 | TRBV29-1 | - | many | CSLIPPDTLTNEQFF | TGCAGCTTAATTCCCCCGGACACCCTAACCAATGAGCAGTTCTTC
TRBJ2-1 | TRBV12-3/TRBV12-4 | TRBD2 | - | CASPPIAGGVWNEQFF | TGTGCCAGCCCCCCAATAGCGGGAGGGGTGTGGAATGAGCAGTTCTTC
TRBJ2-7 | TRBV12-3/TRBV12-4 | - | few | CASTMTGVYEQYF | TGTGCCAGCACCATGACAGGAGTCTACGAGCAGTACTTC
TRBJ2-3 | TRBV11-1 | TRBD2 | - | CASCKVLAGLRGSTDTQYF | TGTGCCAGCTGCAAGGTTCTAGCGGGGCTCCGGGGATCCACAGATACGCAGTATTTT
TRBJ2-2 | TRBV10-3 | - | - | CAISESRDTGELFF | TGTGCCATCAGTGAGTCCCGGGACACCGGGGAGCTGTTTTTT
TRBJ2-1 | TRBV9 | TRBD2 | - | CASSVLAVGGGEQFF | TGTGCCAGCAGCGTACTAGCGGTCGGGGGAGGTGAGCAGTTCTTC
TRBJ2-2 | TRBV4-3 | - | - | CASSQDGGNGELFF | TGCGCCAGCAGCCAAGATGGCGGTAACGGGGAGCTGTTTTTT
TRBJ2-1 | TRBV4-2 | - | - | CASSQGRLDNEQFF | TGTGCCAGCAGCCAGGGCAGACTGGACAATGAGCAGTTCTTC
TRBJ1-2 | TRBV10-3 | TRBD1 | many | CAISPGQVGYGYTF | TGTGCCATCAGCCCGGGACAGGTTGGCTATGGCTACACCTTC